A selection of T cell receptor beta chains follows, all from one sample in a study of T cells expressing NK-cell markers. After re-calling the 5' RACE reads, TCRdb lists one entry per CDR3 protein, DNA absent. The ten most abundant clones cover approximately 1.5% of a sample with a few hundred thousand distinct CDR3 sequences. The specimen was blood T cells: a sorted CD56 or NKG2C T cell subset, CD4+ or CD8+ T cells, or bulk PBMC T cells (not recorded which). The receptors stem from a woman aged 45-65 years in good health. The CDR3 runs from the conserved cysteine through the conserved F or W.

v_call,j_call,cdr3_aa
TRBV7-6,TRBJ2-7,CASSFRTGSSYEQYF
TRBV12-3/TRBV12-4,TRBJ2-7,CASTRGGTFTYEQYF
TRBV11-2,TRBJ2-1,CASSFSPSNPYNEQFF
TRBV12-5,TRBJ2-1,CASGPAGVVGYNEQFF
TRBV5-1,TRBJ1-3,CASKPGQAGNTIYF
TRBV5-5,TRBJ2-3,CASSLASLSTDTQYF
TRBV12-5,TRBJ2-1,CASGSDSYNEQFF
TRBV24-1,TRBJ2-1,CATSDLFPVYEQFF
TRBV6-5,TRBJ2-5,CATGQGVLQETQYF
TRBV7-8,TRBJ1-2,CASSLASGNYGYTF
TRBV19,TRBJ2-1,CASSWGSHNEQFF
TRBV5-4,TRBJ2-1,CASSQYFTFSENEQFF
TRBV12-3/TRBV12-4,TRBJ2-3,CASSPSGLAGGKQYF
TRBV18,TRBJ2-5,CASSRVPTSSTETQYF
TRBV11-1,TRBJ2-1,CASSSDSGRDNEQFF